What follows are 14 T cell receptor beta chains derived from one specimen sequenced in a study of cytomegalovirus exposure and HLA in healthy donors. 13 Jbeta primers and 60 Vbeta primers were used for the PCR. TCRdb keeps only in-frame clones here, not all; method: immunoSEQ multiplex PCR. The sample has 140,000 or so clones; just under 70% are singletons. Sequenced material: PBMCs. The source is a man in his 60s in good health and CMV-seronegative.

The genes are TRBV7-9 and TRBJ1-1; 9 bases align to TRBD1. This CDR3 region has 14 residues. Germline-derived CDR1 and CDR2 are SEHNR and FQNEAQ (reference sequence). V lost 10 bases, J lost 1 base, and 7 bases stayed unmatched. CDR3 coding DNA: TGTGCCACCAAAAGGACAGGGGAGAACACTGAAGCTTTCTTT. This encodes CATKRTGENTEAFF.

The CDR3 nucleotides read TGTGCCAGTATCGGAGAGAATCAGCCCCAGCATTTT. This gives the protein CASIGENQPQHF. V usage is TRBV19 and J usage is TRBJ1-5, with unresolved D. The CDR3 runs to 12 residues. V was pared by 7 bases and J by 4 bases, with 8 bases between. The germline gives CDR1 LNHDA, CDR2 SQIVND (reference sequence).

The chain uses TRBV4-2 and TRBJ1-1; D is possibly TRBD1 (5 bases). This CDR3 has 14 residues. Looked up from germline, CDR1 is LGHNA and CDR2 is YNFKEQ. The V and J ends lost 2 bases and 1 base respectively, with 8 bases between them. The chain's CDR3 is CASSQSGSNTEAFF. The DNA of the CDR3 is TGTGCCAGCAGCCAATCAGGGTCGAACACTGAAGCTTTCTTT.

CDR3 region: CASRYGTGDYGYTF. Written as DNA, the CDR3 is TGTGCCAGCAGATACGGGACAGGGGACTATGGCTACACCTTC. The gene calls are TRBV2 and TRBJ1-2; the match to TRBD1 covers 10 bases. This CDR3 has 14 amino acids. After removal of 6 bases from V and 3 bases from J, the junction contained 4 bases not matched to a gene. Per the germline V gene, CDR1 is SNHLY and CDR2 is FYNNEI.

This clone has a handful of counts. The DNA of the CDR3 is TGTGCCTGGACCTTCGGGGGGAGAAACTATGGCTACACCTTC. Its translation is CAWTFGGRNYGYTF. The chain joins TRBV30 to TRBJ1-2; D is perhaps TRBD1 (5 bases). The CDR3 is 14 residues long. The V gene's germline CDR1 is GTSNPN and CDR2 SVGIG (reference sequence). V was clipped by 4 bases and J by 2 bases, with 14 bases between them.

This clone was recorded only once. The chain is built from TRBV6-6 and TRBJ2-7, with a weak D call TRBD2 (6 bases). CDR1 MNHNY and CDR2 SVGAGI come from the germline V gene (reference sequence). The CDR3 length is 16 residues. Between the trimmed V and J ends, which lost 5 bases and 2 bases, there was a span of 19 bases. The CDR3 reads CASSPRTGLRPYEQYF. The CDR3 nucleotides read TGTGCCAGCAGTCCCCGAACGGGACTCCGTCCCTACGAGCAGTACTTC.

The CDR3, as DNA: TGCAGCGTATGCAGGGGGCAGGGGACTGAAGCTTTCTTT. Its protein is CSVCRGQGTEAFF. The rearrangement uses TRBV29-1 and TRBJ1-1; 8 nucleotides agree with TRBD1. The germline V gene encodes CDR1 SQVTM and CDR2 ANQGSEA. The CDR3 extends over 13 amino acids. V gave up 6 bases and J gave up 5 bases; unmatched junction bases: 8.

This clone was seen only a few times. In DNA, the CDR3 is TGCGCCAGCAGCTTGGCCCTGACAGGGGATGCCGGGGAGCTGTTTTTT. Translating gives CASSLALTGDAGELFF. The gene calls are TRBV5-1 and TRBJ2-2, with 8 nucleotides matching TRBD1. J lost 6 bases, V lost 0 bases, and 7 bases had no gene match. The V gene's germline CDR1 is SGHRS and CDR2 YFSETQ. The CDR3 extends over 16 amino acids.

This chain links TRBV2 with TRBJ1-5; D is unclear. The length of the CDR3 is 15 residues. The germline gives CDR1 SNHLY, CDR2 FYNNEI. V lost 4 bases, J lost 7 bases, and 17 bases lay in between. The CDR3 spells CASSVPGMDWQPQHF. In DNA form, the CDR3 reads TGTGCCAGCAGTGTCCCCGGGATGGATTGGCAGCCCCAGCATTTT.

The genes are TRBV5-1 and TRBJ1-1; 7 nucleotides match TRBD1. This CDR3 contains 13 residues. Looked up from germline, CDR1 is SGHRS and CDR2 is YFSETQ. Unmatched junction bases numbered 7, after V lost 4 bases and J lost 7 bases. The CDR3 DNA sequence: TGCGCCAGCAGCCCTGGACAGGCGGGTGAAGCTTTCTTT. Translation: CASSPGQAGEAFF. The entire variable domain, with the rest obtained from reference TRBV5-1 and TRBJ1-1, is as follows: KAGVTQTPRYLIKTRGQQVTLSCSPISGHRSVSWYQQTPGQGLQFLFEYFSETQRNKGNFPGRFSGRQFSNSRSEMNVSTLELGDSALYLCASSPGQAGEAFFGQGTRLTVV.

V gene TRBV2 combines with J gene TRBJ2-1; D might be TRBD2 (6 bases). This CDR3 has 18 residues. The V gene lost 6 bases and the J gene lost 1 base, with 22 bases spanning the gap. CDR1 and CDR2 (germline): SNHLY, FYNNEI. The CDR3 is CASSPPGGRVPSYNEQFF. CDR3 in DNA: TGTGCCAGCAGCCCCCCCGGGGGAAGGGTTCCTTCCTACAATGAGCAGTTCTTC.

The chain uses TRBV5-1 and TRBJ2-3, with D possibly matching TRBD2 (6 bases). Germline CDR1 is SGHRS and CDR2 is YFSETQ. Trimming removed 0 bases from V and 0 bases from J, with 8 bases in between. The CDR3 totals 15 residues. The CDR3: CASSLATSSTDTQYF. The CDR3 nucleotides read TGCGCCAGCAGCTTGGCGACTAGTAGCACAGATACGCAGTATTTT.

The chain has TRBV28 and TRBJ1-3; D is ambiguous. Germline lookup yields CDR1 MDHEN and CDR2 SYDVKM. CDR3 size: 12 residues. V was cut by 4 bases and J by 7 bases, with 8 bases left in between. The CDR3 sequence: CASSSLVNTIYF. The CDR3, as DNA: TGTGCCAGCAGTTCCCTCGTGAACACCATATATTTT.

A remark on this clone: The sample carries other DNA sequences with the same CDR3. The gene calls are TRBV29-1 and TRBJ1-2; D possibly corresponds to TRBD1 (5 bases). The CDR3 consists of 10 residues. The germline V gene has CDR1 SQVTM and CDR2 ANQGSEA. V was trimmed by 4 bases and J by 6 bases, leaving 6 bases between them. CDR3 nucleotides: TGCAGCGTTGGGGGGGATGGCTACACCTTC. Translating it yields CSVGGDGYTF.